The 19 T cell receptor beta chains given below trace back to one sample, sequenced in a study of CD8+ T cells in alopecia areata. Reverse transcribed after extraction, RNA yielded cDNA as the sequencing template. Sequenced by immunoSEQ multiplex PCR; TCRdb stores in-frame clones only, minus some. The data show 150,000 to 250,000 clones, more than 55% seen once. The treatment denotes: oral pan-JAK inhibitor, 5-10 mg twice daily. The material sequenced was CD4+ T cells sorted from blood, taken at week 4, from a patient treated with tofacitinib. These receptors came from a human donor with alopecia areata.

This clone appeared a few times. The chain combines TRBV7-2 with TRBJ1-1; D call uncertain. Germline lookup yields CDR1 SGHTA and CDR2 FQGNSA. Deletions cut 4 bases from V and 12 bases from J, with 12 bases between. CDR3 length equals 11 residues. The CDR3 DNA follows: TGTGCCAGCAGCTCCTCGGGGTTACCTTTCTTT. Its translation is CASSSSGLPFF. The full variable domain, its missing parts supplied by reference TRBV7-2 and TRBJ1-1, is GAGVSQSPSNKVTEKGKDVELRCDPISGHTALYWYRQSLGQGLEFLIYFQGNSAPDKSGLPSDRFSAERTGGSVSTLTIQRTQQEDSAVYLCASSSSGLPFFGQGTRLTVV.

This chain joins TRBV15 and TRBJ1-4; D remains ambiguous. There are 16 residues in the CDR3. Trimming took off 3 bases at V and 7 bases at J, with 18 bases between the two ends. CDR1 and CDR2 (germline): LNHNV, YYDKDF (reference sequence). The DNA for the CDR3 is TGTGCCACCAGCAGGATGGGAAGGGTCGGTGGTGAAAAACTGTTTTTT. This translates into CATSRMGRVGGEKLFF.

The chain is built from TRBV27 and TRBJ2-3; the match to TRBD2 covers 11 bases. CDR1 and CDR2 (germline): MNHEY, SMNVEV (reference sequence). This CDR3 is built from 15 residues. With 4 bases clipped from V and 4 bases from J, the junction kept 4 bases outside the gene matches. CDR3 in amino acids: CASSSDSGGADTQYF. CDR3 nucleotides: TGTGCCAGCAGTTCGGATAGCGGGGGGGCAGATACGCAGTATTTT.

The CDR3 sequence: CASSRVGQGAQPQHF. The CDR3 DNA sequence: TGCGCCAGCAGCCGAGTGGGACAGGGGGCTCAGCCCCAGCATTTT. The chain uses TRBV4-1 and TRBJ1-5, with 12 nucleotides matching TRBD1. After removal of 4 bases from V and 6 bases from J, the junction contained 4 bases not matched to a gene. The CDR3 totals 15 residues. Per germline, CDR1 MGHRA and CDR2 YSYEKL.

This chain uses TRBV6-1 with TRBJ2-5; weak D call: TRBD1 (6 bases). V was clipped by 3 bases and J by 5 bases, with 10 bases between them. Germline CDR1 MNHNS, CDR2 SASEGT. CDR3 length: 13 amino acids. CDR3: CASSDRGRETQYF. DNA for the CDR3: TGTGCCAGCAGTGACAGGGGCCGGGAGACCCAGTACTTC.

This clone is a singleton in its sample. The chain recombines TRBV28 with TRBJ2-7, with TRBD2 matching over 9 bases. After removal of 5 bases from V and 2 bases from J, the junction contained 1 base not matched to a gene. The CDR3 runs to 13 residues. CDR1 is MDHEN, CDR2 SYDVKM, per germline. The CDR3 DNA is TGTGCCAGCAGTAGCGGGGGGACCTACGAGCAGTACTTC. Protein: CASSSGGTYEQYF.

This clone came up once. V gene TRBV7-2 combines with J gene TRBJ1-2; no reliable D call. The CDR3 runs 14 residues. V shed 10 bases and J shed 0 bases, with 15 bases lying between them. Looked up from germline, CDR1 is SGHTA and CDR2 is FQGNSA. CDR3 bases: TGTGCCACCGACCGCTCCACCACTAACTATGGCTACACCTTC. This gives the protein CATDRSTTNYGYTF. Supplemented by reference TRBV7-2 and TRBJ1-2, the full variable domain reads GAGVSQSPSNKVTEKGKDVELRCDPISGHTALYWYRQSLGQGLEFLIYFQGNSAPDKSGLPSDRFSAERTGGSVSTLTIQRTQQEDSAVYLCATDRSTTNYGYTFGSGTRLTVV.

This clone was picked up a small number of times. The chain combines TRBV2 with TRBJ1-5, with D perhaps TRBD1 (5 bases). V lost 3 bases and J lost 1, with 7 bases in between. Germline CDR1 reads SNHLY; CDR2 reads FYNNEI. This CDR3 comprises 14 residues. This CDR3 is CASSDRASNQPQHF. The CDR3 DNA sequence: TGTGCCAGCAGTGACAGGGCAAGCAATCAGCCCCAGCATTTT. The whole variable domain, filled in from reference TRBV2 and TRBJ1-5, reads EPEVTQTPSHQVTQMGQEVILRCVPISNHLYFYWYRQILGQKVEFLVSFYNNEISEKSEIFDDQFSVERPDGSNFTLKIRSTKLEDSAMYFCASSDRASNQPQHFGDGTRLSIL.

The chain links TRBV27 to TRBJ2-6; D remains unclear. The CDR3 sequence is 15 residues long. In germline, CDR1 is MNHEY, CDR2 SMNVEV (reference sequence). Deletions cut 10 bases from V and 0 bases from J, with 13 bases between. The CDR3 DNA sequence: TGTGCCACCACGATGACTTACTCTGGGGCCAACGTCCTGACTTTC. This sequence encodes CATTMTYSGANVLTF.

CDR3 DNA sequence: TGTGCCAGCAGTGATTCAGGGGACAGCGCAGATCAGCCCCAGCATTTT. Protein product: CASSDSGDSADQPQHF. The chain has TRBV28 and TRBJ1-5, with 7 bases fitting TRBD1. The CDR3 is 16 amino acids. The germline CDR1 and CDR2 sequences are MDHEN and SYDVKM. With V trimmed by 5 bases and J by 5 bases, 12 bases remained unmatched. Filled out from reference TRBV28 and TRBJ1-5, the complete variable domain reads DVKVTQSSRYLVKRTGEKVFLECVQDMDHENMFWYRQDPGLGLRLIYFSYDVKMKEKGDIPEGYSVSREKKERFSLILESASTNQTSMYLCASSDSGDSADQPQHFGDGTRLSIL.

This chain uses TRBV5-1 with TRBJ2-2; D is possibly TRBD2 (6 bases). From germline, CDR1 is SGHRS and CDR2 YFSETQ. The CDR3 sequence is 12 residues long. V lost 7 bases and J lost 5, with 9 bases in between. The CDR3 region is CASRGGTGELFF. CDR3 nucleotide sequence: TGCGCCAGCCGGGGAGGAACCGGGGAGCTGTTTTTT.

V gene TRBV29-1 combines with J gene TRBJ1-2; possible D gene TRBD1, 5 bases. CDR1 and CDR2 from the germline V gene are SQVTM and ANQGSEA. This CDR3 has 14 amino acids. The V gene lost 4 bases and the J gene lost 6 bases, with 18 bases spanning the gap. CDR3: CSVVSSGRVDGYTF. CDR3 DNA: TGCAGCGTTGTTTCGTCGGGCAGGGTCGATGGCTACACCTTC. Based on the CDR3 plus reference TRBV29-1 and TRBJ1-2, the full variable domain is SAVISQKPSRDICQRGTSLTIQCQVDSQVTMMFWYRQQPGQSLTLIATANQGSEATYESGFVIDKFPISRPNLTFSTLTVSNMSPEDSSIYLCSVVSSGRVDGYTFGSGTRLTVV.

This clone was counted only a few times. V gene TRBV18 combines with J gene TRBJ1-1; D might be TRBD1 (5 bases). The CDR3 totals 13 residues. Trimming removed 5 bases from V and 6 bases from J, with 13 bases in between. Germline V gene lookup returns CDR1 KGHSH and CDR2 LQKENI. Written as DNA, the CDR3 is TGTGCCAGCTCAGCCCAGGGTTCGGCTGAAGCTTTCTTT. As protein: CASSAQGSAEAFF.

This chain's CDR3 is CSVGTLEQFF. CDR3 nucleotides: TGCAGCGTTGGGACCCTTGAGCAGTTCTTC. The chain links TRBV29-1 to TRBJ2-1; D remains ambiguous. CDR3 size: 10 residues. V lost 4 bases and J lost 9, with 7 bases in between. Per germline, CDR1 SQVTM and CDR2 ANQGSEA.

This clone was seen a few times. The V gene is TRBV7-9, the J gene TRBJ1-5; no definite D call. The CDR3 has 14 amino acids. Germline V lookup: CDR1 SEHNR, CDR2 FQNEAQ (reference sequence). Trimming cost V 1 base and J 2 bases, with 6 bases left between them. The CDR3 spells CASSLDLGNQPQHF. In DNA form, the CDR3 reads TGTGCCAGCAGCTTAGATTTAGGCAATCAGCCCCAGCATTTT.

This clone was seen a few times. The CDR3 bases are TGTGCCTGGAGCCCCGGGACTAGTCGGGGGGATACGCAGTATTTT. It yields the protein CAWSPGTSRGDTQYF. The chain carries TRBV30 and TRBJ2-3; 8 nucleotides line up with TRBD2. The V gene's germline CDR1 is GTSNPN and CDR2 SVGIG (reference sequence). V trimming: 3 bases; J trimming: 6 bases; junction bases outside the gene matches: 11. The CDR3 is made up of 15 amino acids.

The V gene is TRBV29-1, the J gene TRBJ2-1; the match to TRBD2 covers 11 bases. CDR3 size: 16 residues. The germline V gene encodes CDR1 SQVTM and CDR2 ANQGSEA. V gave up 7 bases and J gave up 6 bases; unmatched junction bases: 14. CDR3: CSASIDLLAGVNEQFF. CDR3 DNA: TGCAGCGCGTCTATTGACTTACTAGCGGGGGTCAATGAGCAGTTCTTC.

The chain's CDR3 is CSVVGSVYEQYF. The CDR3 DNA reads TGCAGCGTTGTCGGTAGCGTATACGAGCAGTACTTC. V gene TRBV29-1 combines with J gene TRBJ2-7; maybe TRBD2 (5 bases). V was cut by 4 bases and J by 4 bases, with 11 bases left in between. Germline CDR1 reads SQVTM; CDR2 reads ANQGSEA. The CDR3 covers 12 residues.

The gene calls are TRBV15 and TRBJ1-6; perhaps TRBD1 as D (6 bases). V lost 0 bases, J lost 9 bases, and 6 bases lay in between. Germline V CDR1 and CDR2: LNHNV, YYDKDF (reference sequence). This CDR3 contains 13 residues. The CDR3 bases are TGTGCCACCAGCAGAGACAGGGGTTCACCCCTCCACTTT. Translation: CATSRDRGSPLHF.